This TCR beta chain was captured in a study of human T cells and chemical hapten exposure. Overall study: DPC (0.01%) was patch tested on the upper back and read at 6 days.

Germline V gene data show CDR1 as KGHSH and CDR2 as LQKENI. Germline trimming cut 6 bases from V and 3 bases from J; bases unmatched to any gene: 9. The CDR3 loop spans 15 amino acids. The time point is: patch test 3, about 24 weeks after DPC sensitization. Treatment: therapeutic diphenylcyclopropenone sensitization with weekly scalp DPC. In every case, blood was obtained before the patch test was applied. TCRdb reanalysed the RACE reads using MiXCR and keeps one entry per CDR3 protein. The table has about 190,000 distinct CDR3 sequences, 24% seen once; the top ten hold about 2.5%. The material sequenced was whole blood, taken in connection with sensitization to the hapten diphenylcyclopropenone (DPC). The TCR originated in a woman aged 40 to 50 with alopecia areata. Some clones in this sample may be carry-over from other donors' samples. The V call is TRBV18, the J call TRBJ1-2; 8 bases fit TRBD1. The CDR3 reads CASSYDMDRDYGYTF. CDR3 DNA: TGTGCCAGCTCGTACGATATGGACAGGGACTATGGCTACACCTTC.